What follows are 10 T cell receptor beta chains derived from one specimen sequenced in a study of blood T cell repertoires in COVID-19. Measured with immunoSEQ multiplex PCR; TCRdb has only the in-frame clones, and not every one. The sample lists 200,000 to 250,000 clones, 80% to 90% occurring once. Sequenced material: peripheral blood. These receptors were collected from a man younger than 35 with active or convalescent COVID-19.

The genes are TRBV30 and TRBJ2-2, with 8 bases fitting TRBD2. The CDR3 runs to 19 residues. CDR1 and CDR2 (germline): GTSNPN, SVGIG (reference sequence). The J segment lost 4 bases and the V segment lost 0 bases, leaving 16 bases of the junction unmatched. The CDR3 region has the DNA TGTGCCTGGAGTGTTTTTTTAATGGCGGGAGGTGTACCCACCGGGGAGCTGTTTTTT. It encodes CAWSVFLMAGGVPTGELFF.

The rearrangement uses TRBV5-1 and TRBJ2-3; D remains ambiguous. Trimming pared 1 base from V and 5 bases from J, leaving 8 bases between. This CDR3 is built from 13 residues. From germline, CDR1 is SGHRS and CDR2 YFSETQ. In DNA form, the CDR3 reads TGCGCCAGCAGCTTGATGCGGCAAGATACGCAGTATTTT. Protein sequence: CASSLMRQDTQYF.

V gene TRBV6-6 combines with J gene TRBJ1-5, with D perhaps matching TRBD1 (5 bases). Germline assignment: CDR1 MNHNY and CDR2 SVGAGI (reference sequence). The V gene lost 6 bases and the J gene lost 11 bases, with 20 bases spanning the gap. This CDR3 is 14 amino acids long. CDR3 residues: CASRPTGGGGTQHF. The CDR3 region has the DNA TGTGCCAGCAGACCGACCGGGGGAGGAGGGACCCAGCATTTT.

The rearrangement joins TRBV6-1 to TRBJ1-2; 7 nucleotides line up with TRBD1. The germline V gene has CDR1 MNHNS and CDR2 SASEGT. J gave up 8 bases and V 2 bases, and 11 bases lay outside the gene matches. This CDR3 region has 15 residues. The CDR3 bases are TGTGCCAGCAGTGAAAATGGAGTTACAGGGGACGGCTACACCTTC. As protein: CASSENGVTGDGYTF.

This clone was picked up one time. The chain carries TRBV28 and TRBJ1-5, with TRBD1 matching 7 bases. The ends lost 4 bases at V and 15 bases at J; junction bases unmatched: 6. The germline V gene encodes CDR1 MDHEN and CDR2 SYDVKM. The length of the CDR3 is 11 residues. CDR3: CASSSDRVWHF. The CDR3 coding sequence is TGTGCCAGCAGTTCAGACAGGGTCTGGCATTTT.

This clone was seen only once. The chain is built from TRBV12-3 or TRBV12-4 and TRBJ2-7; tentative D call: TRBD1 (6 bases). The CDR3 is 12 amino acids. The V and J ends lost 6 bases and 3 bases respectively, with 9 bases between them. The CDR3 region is CASSRDNYEQYF. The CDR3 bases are TGTGCCAGCAGCCGGGACAACTACGAGCAGTACTTC.

This chain's CDR3 is CASSPGQGGLGGTEAFF. The CDR3 DNA sequence: TGTGCCAGCAGCCCCGGACAGGGAGGGTTGGGGGGCACTGAAGCTTTCTTT. The chain joins TRBV11-2 to TRBJ1-1; TRBD1 matches 8 bases. This CDR3 has 17 residues. Germline CDR1 and CDR2: SGHAT and FQNNGV. V shed 5 bases, J shed 4 bases, and the junction held 15 bases outside the gene matches.

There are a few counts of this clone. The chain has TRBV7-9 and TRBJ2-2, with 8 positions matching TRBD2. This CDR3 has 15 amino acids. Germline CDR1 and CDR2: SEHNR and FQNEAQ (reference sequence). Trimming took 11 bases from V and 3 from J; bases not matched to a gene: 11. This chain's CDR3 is CAYQAGASDTGELFF. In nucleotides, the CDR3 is TGTGCCTACCAAGCGGGGGCGTCGGACACCGGGGAGCTGTTTTTT. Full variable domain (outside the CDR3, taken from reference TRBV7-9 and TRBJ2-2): DTGVSQNPRHKITKRGQNVTFRCDPISEHNRLYWYRQTLGQGPEFLTYFQNEAQLEKSRLLSDRFSAERPKGSFSTLEIQRTEQGDSAMYLCAYQAGASDTGELFFGEGSRLTVL.

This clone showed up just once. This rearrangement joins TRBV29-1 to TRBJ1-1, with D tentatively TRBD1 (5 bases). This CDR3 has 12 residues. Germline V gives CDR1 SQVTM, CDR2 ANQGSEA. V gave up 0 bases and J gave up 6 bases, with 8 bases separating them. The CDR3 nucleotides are TGCAGCGTTGAAGAAACAGGACCTGAAGCTTTCTTT. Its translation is CSVEETGPEAFF. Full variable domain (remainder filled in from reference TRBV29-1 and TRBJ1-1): SAVISQKPSRDICQRGTSLTIQCQVDSQVTMMFWYRQQPGQSLTLIATANQGSEATYESGFVIDKFPISRPNLTFSTLTVSNMSPEDSSIYLCSVEETGPEAFFGQGTRLTVV.

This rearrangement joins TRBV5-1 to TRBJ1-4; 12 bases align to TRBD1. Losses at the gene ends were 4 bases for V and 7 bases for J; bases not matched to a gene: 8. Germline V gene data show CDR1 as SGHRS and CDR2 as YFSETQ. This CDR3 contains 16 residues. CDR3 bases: TGCGCCAGCAGCAGCGGGACAGGGGGCGTTTCTGAAAAACTGTTTTTT. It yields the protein CASSSGTGGVSEKLFF.